The 27 T cell receptor beta chains given below trace back to one sample, sequenced in a study of vaccination and CD4 T cells after COVID-19. Cultured CD4+ T cell DNA underwent sequencing with the Oncomine TCR Beta short-read assay. TCRdb re-derived calls from the PCR reads in MiXCR, one entry per CDR3 protein. The table shows around 13,000 distinct CDR3 sequences, with around 56% occurring only once. These receptors' antigens are unknown. The treatment was: roughly 11-day PBMC culture with coronavirus spike peptide pools or control peptides (ViraFEST assay). The sample was CD4+ T cells from blood, cultured in vitro. These receptors originate from a human donor who had recovered from COVID-19.

This chain connects TRBV19 to TRBJ1-1, with D maybe TRBD1 (5 bases). The CDR3 runs 14 residues. V shed 3 bases and J shed 2 bases, with 10 bases lying between them. In germline, CDR1 is LNHDA, CDR2 SQIVND (reference sequence). The CDR3 is CASSIPTANTEAFF. The CDR3 bases are TGTGCCAGTAGTATCCCGACAGCTAACACTGAAGCTTTCTTT. The full variable domain, in which reference TRBV19 and TRBJ1-1 provide the parts outside the CDR3, is DGGITQSPKYLFRKEGQNVTLSCEQNLNHDAMYWYRQDPGQGLRLIYYSQIVNDFQKGDIAEGYSVSREKKESFPLTVTSAQKNPTAFYLCASSIPTANTEAFFGQGTRLTVV.

The genes are TRBV20-1 and TRBJ2-1, with TRBD1 as a possible D gene (5 bases). With 3 bases removed from V and 4 bases from J, the gap between germline ends came to 19 bases. Germline V CDR1 and CDR2: DFQATT, SNEGSKA (reference sequence). The CDR3 extends over 16 amino acids. The CDR3 sequence: CSARGWGLMGYNEQFF. DNA for the CDR3: TGCAGTGCTAGGGGCTGGGGCCTAATGGGGTACAATGAGCAGTTCTTC.

By share, this clonotype counts as large (0.1 to 1%). The chain employs TRBV14 and TRBJ2-5; D uncertain. Looked up from germline, CDR1 is SGHDN and CDR2 is FVKESK. V shed 1 base and J shed 7 bases, with 7 bases lying between them. The CDR3 consists of 12 residues. The CDR3 is CASSQVVGTQYF. CDR3 DNA sequence: TGTGCCAGCAGCCAAGTAGTTGGGACCCAGTACTTC.

The sample holds a few counts of this clonotype. The chain is built from TRBV5-1 and TRBJ2-2, with 7 bases fitting TRBD2. V gave up 7 bases and J gave up 0 bases; unmatched junction bases: 6. CDR1 is SGHRS, CDR2 YFSETQ, per germline. The CDR3 is 15 amino acids. The CDR3: CASQTGTTNTGELFF. The CDR3 DNA reads as TGCGCCAGCCAAACCGGGACTACGAACACCGGGGAGCTGTTTTTT.

This clonotype ranks as medium-sized. The CDR3 spells CASSLARRGGYSPLHF. The CDR3 DNA follows: TGTGCCAGCAGCTTAGCGAGGCGGGGCGGGTATTCACCCCTCCACTTT. V usage is TRBV7-6 and J usage is TRBJ1-6, with TRBD1 as a possible D gene (5 bases). CDR3 length: 16 amino acids. The V end was cut by 0 bases, the J end by 8 bases, with 14 bases between. In germline, CDR1 is SGHVS, CDR2 FNYEAQ.

This clonotype has just a few counts. The chain recombines TRBV6-4 with TRBJ2-2; TRBD2 is a possible D gene (6 bases). The length of the CDR3 is 15 residues. The germline V and J ends were trimmed by 5 bases and 3 bases, with 13 bases remaining between them. The germline gives CDR1 MRHNA, CDR2 SNTAGT. This CDR3 reads CASSLSPGDTGELFF. DNA of the CDR3: TGTGCCAGCAGTCTCTCGCCGGGGGACACCGGGGAGCTGTTTTTT.

This clonotype was recorded a few times. The V gene is TRBV5-1, the J gene TRBJ1-1, with 8 bases fitting TRBD1. The CDR3 loop spans 15 amino acids. The V gene's germline CDR1 is SGHRS and CDR2 YFSETQ. The J segment lost 4 bases and the V segment lost 0 bases, leaving 5 bases of the junction unmatched. The CDR3 is CASSLEGRGLTEAFF. CDR3 nucleotides: TGCGCCAGCAGCTTGGAGGGCAGGGGGCTCACTGAAGCTTTCTTT.

The chain recombines TRBV7-2 with TRBJ1-1; D gene uncertain. Germline loops: CDR1 SGHTA, CDR2 FQGNSA. CDR3 size: 16 residues. V lost 0 bases to trimming and J lost 0 bases, with 11 bases between them. This chain's CDR3 is CASSLAGLLMNTEAFF. The CDR3 DNA is TGTGCCAGCAGCTTAGCTGGCCTCCTCATGAACACTGAAGCTTTCTTT.

The rearrangement links TRBV5-1 to TRBJ2-2; D not resolved. There are 14 residues in the CDR3. Trimming took off 1 base at V and 0 bases at J, with 4 bases between the two ends. The germline V gene encodes CDR1 SGHRS and CDR2 YFSETQ. CDR3 in DNA: TGCGCCAGCAGCTTGTTGGCGAACACCGGGGAGCTGTTTTTT. This sequence encodes CASSLLANTGELFF.

The chain is built from TRBV7-9 and TRBJ1-2; D is perhaps TRBD1 (5 bases). V was clipped by 1 base and J by 5 bases, with 11 bases between them. Germline CDR1 is SEHNR and CDR2 is FQNEAQ (reference sequence). The CDR3 extends over 14 amino acids. CDR3 nucleotide sequence: TGTGCCAGCAGCTTAGAAACAGGCCCTTATGGCTACACCTTC. It yields the protein CASSLETGPYGYTF. The full variable domain, completed using reference TRBV7-9 and TRBJ1-2, is DTGVSQNPRHKITKRGQNVTFRCDPISEHNRLYWYRQTLGQGPEFLTYFQNEAQLEKSRLLSDRFSAERPKGSFSTLEIQRTEQGDSAMYLCASSLETGPYGYTFGSGTRLTVV.

J is TRBJ2-4 and V is TRBV6-1; 9 bases map to TRBD1. Germline V gene sequence: CDR1 MNHNS, CDR2 SASEGT. CDR3 length: 14 residues. The ends lost 6 bases at V and 6 bases at J; junction bases unmatched: 6. Here the CDR3 reads CASRSTGGINIQYF. The CDR3 region has the DNA TGTGCCAGCAGGAGTACAGGGGGCATAAACATTCAGTACTTC.

The chain links TRBV12-3 or TRBV12-4 to TRBJ1-5; D is unresolved. The CDR3 extends over 14 amino acids. Trimming took off 3 bases at V and 4 bases at J, with 10 bases between the two ends. The DNA of the CDR3 is TGTGCCAGCAGTTTTTCCAGGCGGAATCAGCCCCAGCATTTT. Protein sequence: CASSFSRRNQPQHF.

The rearrangement links TRBV30 to TRBJ2-7; D gene unclear. V lost 0 bases, J lost 2 bases, and 20 bases lay in between. Per the germline V gene, CDR1 is GTSNPN and CDR2 is SVGIG (reference sequence). This CDR3 is built from 17 residues. CDR3 protein: CAWSVPPPIGPTYEQYF. The CDR3 DNA sequence: TGTGCCTGGAGTGTACCCCCCCCCATAGGGCCTACCTACGAGCAGTACTTC.

This sequence joins TRBV29-1 and TRBJ1-1; maybe TRBD1 (5 bases). V lost 4 bases and J 5 bases, leaving 14 bases between the germline ends. The germline CDR1 and CDR2 sequences are SQVTM and ANQGSEA. The CDR3 loop spans 13 amino acids. The CDR3 bases are TGCAGCGTTGCAGGGCAGGGAGGGACTGAAGCTTTCTTT. Its protein product is CSVAGQGGTEAFF.

The chain joins TRBV4-2 to TRBJ2-7, with 9 positions matching TRBD2. The ends lost 1 base at V and 2 bases at J; junction bases unmatched: 6. The CDR3 runs 16 residues. CDR1 is LGHNA and CDR2 is YNFKEQ in the germline V gene. This CDR3 reads CASSQVSSGIPYEQYF. DNA for the CDR3: TGTGCCAGCAGCCAAGTATCTAGCGGGATTCCCTACGAGCAGTACTTC.

V is TRBV10-3 and J is TRBJ2-5; TRBD1 agrees at 7 bases. V lost 8 bases, J lost 1 base, and 4 bases stayed unmatched. The CDR3 loop spans 13 amino acids. Per germline, CDR1 ENHRY and CDR2 SYGVKD. The CDR3 DNA sequence: TGTGCCATCTCGAGGGACAGCCAAGAGACCCAGTACTTC. Translating gives CAISRDSQETQYF.

This clonotype was recorded a few times. The V call is TRBV12-3 or TRBV12-4, the J call TRBJ1-1; D perhaps matches TRBD1 (6 bases). V lost 6 bases, J lost 1 base, and 9 bases lay in between. This CDR3 is built from 13 residues. CDR3 bases: TGTGCCAGCAGACAGGGTTGGAACACTGAAGCTTTCTTT. This translates into CASRQGWNTEAFF.

The CDR3 DNA reads TGTGCCAGCAAATCCCTTAGGGGGGCTCAAGAGACCCAGTACTTC. Translated: CASKSLRGAQETQYF. V gene TRBV7-9 combines with J gene TRBJ2-5, with D possibly being TRBD1 or TRBD2 (6 bases each). CDR1 is SEHNR and CDR2 is FQNEAQ in the germline V gene (reference sequence). This CDR3 is built from 15 residues. The V gene lost 7 bases and the J gene lost 2 bases, with 17 bases spanning the gap.

The chain uses TRBV20-1 and TRBJ1-5; unclear D gene. Trimming pared 2 bases from V and 2 bases from J, leaving 10 bases between. CDR3 length equals 14 residues. Germline V CDR1 and CDR2: DFQATT, SNEGSKA (reference sequence). The CDR3 DNA reads as TGCAGTGCTAGACGCCAGTTCGGCAATCAGCCCCAGCATTTT. This translates into CSARRQFGNQPQHF.

The CDR3 loop is CATSDTVSGFTYNEQFF. The CDR3, as DNA: TGTGCCACCAGTGATACTGTTAGCGGGTTCACCTACAATGAGCAGTTCTTC. The chain joins TRBV24-1 to TRBJ2-1, with 7 bases aligning to TRBD2. The CDR3 spans 17 residues. CDR1 KGHDR and CDR2 SFDVKD come from the germline V gene. Germline trimming cut 3 bases from V and 2 bases from J; bases unmatched to any gene: 9.

The chain couples TRBV28 to TRBJ1-1; D unclear. The CDR3 runs to 14 residues. Trimming took off 3 bases at V and 0 bases at J, with 8 bases between the two ends. In germline, CDR1 is MDHEN, CDR2 SYDVKM. This CDR3 reads CASSFRWMNTEAFF. CDR3 DNA sequence: TGTGCCAGCAGTTTCCGGTGGATGAACACTGAAGCTTTCTTT.

This clonotype was detected only once. The gene calls are TRBV2 and TRBJ2-1, with TRBD2 identical over 8 bases. V gave up 6 bases and J gave up 7 bases; unmatched junction bases: 11. The germline V gene has CDR1 SNHLY and CDR2 FYNNEI. The CDR3 loop spans 15 amino acids. In DNA form, the CDR3 reads TGTGCCAGCAGACTCACTAGCGGAGGTAGGAATGAGCAGTTCTTC. Translated, it gives CASRLTSGGRNEQFF.

On this clonotype: A junction boundary mismatches the germline segment, possibly from a read error. The CDR3 region is CGSSLTGEETQYF. CDR3 nucleotides: TGTGGCAGCAGCTTAACGGGAGAAGAGACCCAGTACTTC. This sequence joins TRBV7-3 and TRBJ2-5; maybe TRBD2 (6 bases). The CDR3 runs 13 residues. Per the germline V gene, CDR1 is SGHTA and CDR2 is FQGTGA.

The chain couples TRBV20-1 to TRBJ1-4; TRBD1 is a possible D gene (5 bases). CDR3 length: 15 residues. Trimming shortened V by 3 bases and J by 4 bases, and 15 bases separated the two germline ends. Germline CDR1 reads DFQATT; CDR2 reads SNEGSKA (reference sequence). The CDR3 DNA follows: TGCAGTGCTAGCCTCACGGGAGGGGTTAATGAAAAACTGTTTTTT. It yields the protein CSASLTGGVNEKLFF.

The genes are TRBV20-1 and TRBJ2-7; D gene uncertain. Per the germline V gene, CDR1 is DFQATT and CDR2 is SNEGSKA (reference sequence). CDR3 length equals 14 residues. The V gene lost 2 bases and the J gene lost 4 bases, with 15 bases spanning the gap. This CDR3 reads CSARMMSTTYEQYF. The CDR3 bases are TGCAGTGCTAGAATGATGTCAACAACATACGAGCAGTACTTC.

About this clonotype itself: The junction shows a germline mismatch at one end, possibly a read error. V is TRBV7-2 and J is TRBJ2-5; 13 nucleotides line up with TRBD2. This CDR3 region has 18 residues. Germline V gene lookup returns CDR1 SGHTA and CDR2 FQGNSA. CDR3 coding DNA: TGTGCCAGCAGTTTAGTTCGAATCGGGACTAGCGGGAAGAAGACCCAGTACTTC. Protein: CASSLVRIGTSGKKTQYF.

The V and J genes are TRBV28 and TRBJ1-5; 8 bases align to TRBD1. V lost 4 bases, J lost 5 bases, and 10 bases stayed unmatched. CDR1 and CDR2 (germline): MDHEN, SYDVKM. The CDR3 is 16 residues long. CDR3 protein: CASSSPKGRGHQPQHF. The CDR3 DNA reads TGTGCCAGCAGTTCACCCAAGGGCAGGGGGCATCAGCCCCAGCATTTT. The whole variable domain, filled in from reference TRBV28 and TRBJ1-5, reads DVKVTQSSRYLVKRTGEKVFLECVQDMDHENMFWYRQDPGLGLRLIYFSYDVKMKEKGDIPEGYSVSREKKERFSLILESASTNQTSMYLCASSSPKGRGHQPQHFGDGTRLSIL.